Given below is one T cell receptor beta chain in context. Its antigen is still unknown. This entry comes from a study of T cell responses to AZD1222 COVID-19 vaccine. V gave up 0 bases and J gave up 2 bases, with 9 bases separating them. The CDR3 extends over 15 amino acids. In germline, CDR1 is LGHNA, CDR2 YSLEER. Findings and caveats of the study: White British people made up most donors, females outnumbered males, and clonal diversity was possibly underestimated. Among vaccine-associated CD4 TCRs, coverage spanned spike, with dominance at 160-218 and 743-854. Of spike-specific TCRs, nearly half reportedly target regions left unmutated in variants.

This table comes from immunoSEQ multiplex PCR, and its TCRdb copy is limited to in-frame clones, with some not included. The sample lists under 200,000 clones; approximately 90% were seen once. The V call is TRBV4-3, the J call TRBJ2-3; tentative D call: TRBD2 (5 bases). The TCR was taken from an adult who received the AZD1222 COVID-19 vaccine. Source: peripheral blood, taken 28 days after the second AZD1222 dose. The CDR3 region has the DNA TGCGCCAGCAGCCAAGACCAGCGGAACACAGATACGCAGTATTTT. Translation gives CASSQDQRNTDTQYF.